The source of this T cell receptor beta chain is a study of cytomegalovirus exposure and HLA in healthy donors. Looking at the study overall: A data release that came early held roughly 80 million unique TCRs from HLA-typed donors. Study-wide points: Within a later analysis, the majority of CMV-associated TCR beta chains appeared HLA-restricted. Rates of TCR association differed by HLA locus in a later analysis, with DRB1 highest and HLA-C lowest.

The CDR3 has 17 residues. Primers included in the PCR were 60 Vbeta and 13 Jbeta primers. TCRdb's table, derived via immunoSEQ multiplex PCR, lists solely in-frame clones and lacks some. This table has fewer than 300,000 clones, 80% appearing once. In its sample, this clone was seen a few times. No antigen is known for it. This TCR came from a girl aged 2-9 years in good health and CMV-seronegative. Sequenced sample: PBMCs. The rearrangement links TRBV12-2 to TRBJ2-7; the table's TRBD2 call for D was not verified on the DNA. TRBV12-2 is recorded as a pseudogene. The CDR3 DNA reads TGTGCAAGTCGCTTAGTCGGGGCCAGCGGGAGCTCCTACGAGCAGTACTTC. Amino acids: CASRLVGASGSSYEQYF.